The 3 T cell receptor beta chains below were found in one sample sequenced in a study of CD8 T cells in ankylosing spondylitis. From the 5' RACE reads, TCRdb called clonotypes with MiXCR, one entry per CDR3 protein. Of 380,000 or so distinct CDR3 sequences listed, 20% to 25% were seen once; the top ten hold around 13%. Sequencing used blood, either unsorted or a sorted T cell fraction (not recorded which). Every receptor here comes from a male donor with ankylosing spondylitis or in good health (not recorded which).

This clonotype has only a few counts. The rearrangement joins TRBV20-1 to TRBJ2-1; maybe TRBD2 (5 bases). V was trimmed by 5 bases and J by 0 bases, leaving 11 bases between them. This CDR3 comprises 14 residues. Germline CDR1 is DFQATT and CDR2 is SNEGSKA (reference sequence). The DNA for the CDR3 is TGCAGTGCTGCGTGGACTGGCTCCTACAATGAGCAGTTCTTC. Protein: CSAAWTGSYNEQFF.

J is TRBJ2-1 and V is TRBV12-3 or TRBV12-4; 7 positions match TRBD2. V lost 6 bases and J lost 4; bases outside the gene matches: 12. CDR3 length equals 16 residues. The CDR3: CASSPRFERGYNEQFF. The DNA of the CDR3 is TGTGCCAGCAGCCCTAGATTCGAGCGGGGATACAATGAGCAGTTCTTC.

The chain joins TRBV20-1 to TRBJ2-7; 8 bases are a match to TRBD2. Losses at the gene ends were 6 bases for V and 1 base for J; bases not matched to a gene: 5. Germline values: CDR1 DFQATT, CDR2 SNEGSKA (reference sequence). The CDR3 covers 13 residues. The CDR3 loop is CSAPRGGSYEQYF. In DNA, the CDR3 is TGCAGTGCACCTCGGGGGGGTTCCTACGAGCAGTACTTC.